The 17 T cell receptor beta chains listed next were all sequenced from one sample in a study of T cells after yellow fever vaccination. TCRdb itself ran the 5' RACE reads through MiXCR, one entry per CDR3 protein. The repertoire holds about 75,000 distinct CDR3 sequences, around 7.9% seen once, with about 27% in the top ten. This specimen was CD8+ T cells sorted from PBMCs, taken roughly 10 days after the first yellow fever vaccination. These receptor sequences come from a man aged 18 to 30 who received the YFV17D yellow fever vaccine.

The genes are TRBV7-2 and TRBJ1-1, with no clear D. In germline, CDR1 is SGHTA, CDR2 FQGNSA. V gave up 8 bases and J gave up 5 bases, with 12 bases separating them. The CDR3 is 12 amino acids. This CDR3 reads CASEGSWTEAFF. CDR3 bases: TGTGCCAGCGAAGGGTCATGGACTGAAGCTTTCTTT.

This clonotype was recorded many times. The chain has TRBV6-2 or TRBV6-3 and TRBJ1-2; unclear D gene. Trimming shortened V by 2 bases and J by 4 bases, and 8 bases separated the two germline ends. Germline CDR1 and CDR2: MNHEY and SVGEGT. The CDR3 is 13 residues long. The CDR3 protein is CASSYAGSYGYTF. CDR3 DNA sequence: TGTGCCAGCAGTTACGCGGGGAGCTATGGCTACACCTTC.

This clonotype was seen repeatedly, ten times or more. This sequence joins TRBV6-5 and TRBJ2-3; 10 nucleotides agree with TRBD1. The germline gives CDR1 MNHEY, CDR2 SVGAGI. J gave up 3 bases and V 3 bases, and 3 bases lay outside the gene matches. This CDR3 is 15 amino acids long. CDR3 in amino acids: CASSYRTGGTDTQYF. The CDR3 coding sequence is TGTGCCAGCAGTTATCGGACAGGGGGGACAGATACGCAGTATTTT.

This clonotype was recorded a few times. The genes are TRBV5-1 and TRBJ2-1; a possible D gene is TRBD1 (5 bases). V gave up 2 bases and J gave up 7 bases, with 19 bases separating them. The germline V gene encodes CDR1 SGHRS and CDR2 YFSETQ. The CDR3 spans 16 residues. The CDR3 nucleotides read TGCGCCAGCAGCTTTGGGCAGGGTTTTATTGGGAATGAGCAGTTCTTC. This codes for CASSFGQGFIGNEQFF.

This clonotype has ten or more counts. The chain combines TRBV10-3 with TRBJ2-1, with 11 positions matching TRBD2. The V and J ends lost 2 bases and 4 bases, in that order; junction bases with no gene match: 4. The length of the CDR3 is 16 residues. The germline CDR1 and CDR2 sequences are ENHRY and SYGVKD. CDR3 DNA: TGTGCCATCAGTGAGGGGCTAGCGGGGGGTTACAATGAGCAGTTCTTC. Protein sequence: CAISEGLAGGYNEQFF.

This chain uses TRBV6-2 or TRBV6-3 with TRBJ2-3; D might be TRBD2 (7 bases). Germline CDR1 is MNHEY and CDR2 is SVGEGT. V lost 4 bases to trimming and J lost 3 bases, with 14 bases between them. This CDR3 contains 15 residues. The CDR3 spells CASSSLGRGTDTQYF. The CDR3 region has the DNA TGTGCCAGCAGTTCCCTGGGGAGGGGGACAGATACGCAGTATTTT.

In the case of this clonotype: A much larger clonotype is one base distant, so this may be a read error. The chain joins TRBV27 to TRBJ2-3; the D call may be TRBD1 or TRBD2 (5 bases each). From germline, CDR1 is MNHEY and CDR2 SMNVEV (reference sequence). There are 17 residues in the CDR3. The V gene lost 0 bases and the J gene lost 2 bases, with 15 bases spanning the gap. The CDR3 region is CASSLSLGTAPTDTQYF. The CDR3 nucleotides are TGTGCCAGCAGTTTATCTCTCGGGACCGCACCCACAGATACGCAGTATTTT.

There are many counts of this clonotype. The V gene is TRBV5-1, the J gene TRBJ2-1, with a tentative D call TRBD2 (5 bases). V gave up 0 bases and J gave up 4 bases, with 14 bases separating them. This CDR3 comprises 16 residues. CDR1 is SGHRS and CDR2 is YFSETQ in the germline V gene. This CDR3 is CASSLALGKLYNEQFF. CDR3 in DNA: TGCGCCAGCAGCTTGGCACTAGGGAAGTTGTACAATGAGCAGTTCTTC.

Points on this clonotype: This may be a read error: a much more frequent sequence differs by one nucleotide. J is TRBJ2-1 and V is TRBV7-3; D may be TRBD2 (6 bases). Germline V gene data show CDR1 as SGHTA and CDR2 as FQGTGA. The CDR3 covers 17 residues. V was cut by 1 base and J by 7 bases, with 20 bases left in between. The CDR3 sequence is CASSLRTGGVVQNEQFF. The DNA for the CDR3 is TGTGCCAGCAGCTTAAGAACCGGAGGGGTAGTCCAGAATGAGCAGTTCTTC.

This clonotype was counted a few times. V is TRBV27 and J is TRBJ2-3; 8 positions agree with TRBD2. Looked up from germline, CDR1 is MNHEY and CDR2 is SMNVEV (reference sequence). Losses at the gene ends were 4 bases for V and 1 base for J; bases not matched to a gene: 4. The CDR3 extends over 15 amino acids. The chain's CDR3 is CASSSGGGGTDTQYF. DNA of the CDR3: TGTGCCAGCAGTTCCGGGGGGGGGGGCACAGATACGCAGTATTTT.

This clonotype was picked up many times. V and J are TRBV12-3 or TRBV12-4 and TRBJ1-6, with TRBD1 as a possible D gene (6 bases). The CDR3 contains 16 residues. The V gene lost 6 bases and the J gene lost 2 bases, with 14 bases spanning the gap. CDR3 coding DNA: TGTGCCAGCAGCCCGAGGGGGGATACCTATAATTCACCCCTCCACTTT. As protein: CASSPRGDTYNSPLHF.

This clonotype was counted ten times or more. The CDR3, as DNA: TGCAGCGCCCCCCCCGGCTACACCTTC. Protein product: CSAPPGYTF. The rearrangement links TRBV29-1 to TRBJ1-2, with D uncertain. This CDR3 has 9 residues. Germline loops: CDR1 SQVTM, CDR2 ANQGSEA. V was shortened by 7 bases and J by 8 bases, with 8 bases between the two germline ends.

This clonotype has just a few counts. This CDR3 is CASSRLGGGNQPQHF. The CDR3 DNA sequence: TGTGCCAGCAGCCGCTTGGGGGGTGGCAATCAGCCCCAGCATTTT. The chain combines TRBV7-6 with TRBJ1-5; the D gene is possibly TRBD1 (5 bases). This CDR3 has 15 amino acids. Germline V gene lookup returns CDR1 SGHVS and CDR2 FNYEAQ. V shed 5 bases and J shed 2 bases, with 13 bases lying between them.

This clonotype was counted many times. The CDR3 DNA is TGCAGCGTTGAGAGGGTTTATGAGCAGTTCTTC. This codes for CSVERVYEQFF. This chain uses TRBV29-1 with TRBJ2-1, with D perhaps TRBD2 (5 bases). With 3 bases removed from V and 8 bases from J, the gap between germline ends came to 8 bases. Germline CDR1 reads SQVTM; CDR2 reads ANQGSEA. The CDR3 has 11 amino acids.

The CDR3 here is CASSGAGTGGEKLFF. In DNA, the CDR3 is TGTGCCAGCAGCGGCGCCGGGACAGGAGGGGAAAAACTGTTTTTT. The chain joins TRBV9 to TRBJ1-4, with TRBD1 matching over 8 bases. Germline V lookup: CDR1 SGDLS, CDR2 YYNGEE. V shed 3 bases and J 8 bases; nucleotides not matched to a gene: 9. The CDR3 length is 15 residues. The full variable domain, with the rest looked up from reference TRBV9 and TRBJ1-4, is DSGVTQTPKHLITATGQRVTLRCSPRSGDLSVYWYQQSLDQGLQFLIQYYNGEERAKGNILERFSAQQFPDLHSELNLSSLELGDSALYFCASSGAGTGGEKLFFGSGTQLSVL.

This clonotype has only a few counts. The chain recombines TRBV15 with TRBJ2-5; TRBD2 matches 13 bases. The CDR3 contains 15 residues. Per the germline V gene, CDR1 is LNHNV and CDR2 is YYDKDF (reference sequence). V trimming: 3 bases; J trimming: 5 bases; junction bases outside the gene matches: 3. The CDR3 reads CATSRPGLAGETQYF. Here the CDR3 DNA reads TGTGCCACCAGCAGGCCGGGACTAGCGGGGGAGACCCAGTACTTC.

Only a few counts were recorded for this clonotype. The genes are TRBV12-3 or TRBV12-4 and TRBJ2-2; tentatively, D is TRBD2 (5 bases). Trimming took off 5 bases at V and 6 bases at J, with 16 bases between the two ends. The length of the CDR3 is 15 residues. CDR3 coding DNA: TGTGCCAGCAGTCCCATCGGGGTCCCTTCCGGGGAGCTGTTTTTT. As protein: CASSPIGVPSGELFF.